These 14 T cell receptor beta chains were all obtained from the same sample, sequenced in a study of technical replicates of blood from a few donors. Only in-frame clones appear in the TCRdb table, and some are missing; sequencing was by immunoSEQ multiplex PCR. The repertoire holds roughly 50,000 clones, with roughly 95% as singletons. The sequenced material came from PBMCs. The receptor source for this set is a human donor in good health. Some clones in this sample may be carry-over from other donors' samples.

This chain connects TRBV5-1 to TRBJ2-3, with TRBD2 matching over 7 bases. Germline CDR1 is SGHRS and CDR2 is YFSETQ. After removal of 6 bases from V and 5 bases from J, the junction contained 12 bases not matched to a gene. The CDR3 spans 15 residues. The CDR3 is CASNFAGVMGDTQYF. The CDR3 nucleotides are TGCGCCAGCAATTTCGCGGGGGTAATGGGAGATACGCAGTATTTT.

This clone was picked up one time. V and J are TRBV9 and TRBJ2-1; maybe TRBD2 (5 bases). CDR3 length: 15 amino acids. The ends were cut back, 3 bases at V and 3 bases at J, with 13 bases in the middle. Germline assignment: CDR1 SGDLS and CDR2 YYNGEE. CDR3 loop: CASSAGSGIYNEQFF. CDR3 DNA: TGTGCCAGCAGCGCCGGAAGCGGAATCTACAATGAGCAGTTCTTC.

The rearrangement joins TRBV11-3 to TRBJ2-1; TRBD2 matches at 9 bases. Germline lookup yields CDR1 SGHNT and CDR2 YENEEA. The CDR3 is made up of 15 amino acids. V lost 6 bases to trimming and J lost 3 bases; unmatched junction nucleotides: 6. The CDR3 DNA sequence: TGTGCCAGCAGTCGTAGCGGGAGTATCTACAATGAGCAGTTCTTC. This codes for CASSRSGSIYNEQFF. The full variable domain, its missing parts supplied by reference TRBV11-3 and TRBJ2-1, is EAGVVQSPRYKIIEKKQPVAFWCNPISGHNTLYWYLQNLGQGPELLIRYENEEAVDDSQLPKDRFSAERLKGVDSTLKIQPAELGDSAVYLCASSRSGSIYNEQFFGPGTRLTVL.

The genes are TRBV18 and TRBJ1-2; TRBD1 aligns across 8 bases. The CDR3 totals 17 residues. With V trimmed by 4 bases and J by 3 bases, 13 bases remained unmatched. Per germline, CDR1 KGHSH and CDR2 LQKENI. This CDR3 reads CASSLGQGRGGDYGYTF. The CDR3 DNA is TGTGCCAGCTCACTTGGACAGGGTCGAGGGGGAGACTATGGCTACACCTTC.

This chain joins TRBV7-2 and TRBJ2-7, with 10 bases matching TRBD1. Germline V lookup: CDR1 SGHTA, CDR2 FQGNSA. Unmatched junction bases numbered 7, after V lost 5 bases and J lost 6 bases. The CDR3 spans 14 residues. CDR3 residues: CASSLGQGFPEQYF. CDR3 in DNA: TGTGCCAGCAGCCTGGGACAGGGGTTCCCCGAGCAGTACTTC.

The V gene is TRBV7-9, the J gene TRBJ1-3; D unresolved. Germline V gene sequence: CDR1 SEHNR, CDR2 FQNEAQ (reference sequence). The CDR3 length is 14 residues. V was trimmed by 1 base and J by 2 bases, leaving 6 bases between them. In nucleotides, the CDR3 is TGTGCCAGCAGCTTAGAGCTTGCTGGAAACACCATATATTTT. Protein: CASSLELAGNTIYF.

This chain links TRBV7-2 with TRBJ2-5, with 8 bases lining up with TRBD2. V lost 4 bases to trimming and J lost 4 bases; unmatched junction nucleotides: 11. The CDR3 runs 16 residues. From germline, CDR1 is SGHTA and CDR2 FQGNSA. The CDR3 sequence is CASSSPLAGRRETQYF. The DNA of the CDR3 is TGTGCCAGCAGCTCCCCCTTAGCGGGGCGAAGAGAGACCCAGTACTTC.

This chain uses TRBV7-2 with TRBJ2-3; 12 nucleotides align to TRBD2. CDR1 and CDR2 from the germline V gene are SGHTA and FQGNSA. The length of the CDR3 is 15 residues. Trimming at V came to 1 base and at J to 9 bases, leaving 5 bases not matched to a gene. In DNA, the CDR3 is TGTGCCAGCAGCTTAGGGACTAGCGGGAAGAGAACGCAGTATTTT. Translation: CASSLGTSGKRTQYF.

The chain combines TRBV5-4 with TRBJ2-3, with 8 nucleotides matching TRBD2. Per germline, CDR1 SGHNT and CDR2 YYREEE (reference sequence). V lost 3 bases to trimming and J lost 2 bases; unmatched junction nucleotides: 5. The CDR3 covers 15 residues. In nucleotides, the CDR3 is TGTGCCAGCAGCTGGGGACTAGGGGACACAGATACGCAGTATTTT. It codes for CASSWGLGDTDTQYF. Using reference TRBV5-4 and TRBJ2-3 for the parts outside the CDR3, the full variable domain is ETGVTQSPTHLIKTRGQQVTLRCSSQSGHNTVSWYQQALGQGPQFIFQYYREEENGRGNFPPRFSGLQFPNYSSELNVNALELDDSALYLCASSWGLGDTDTQYFGPGTRLTVL.

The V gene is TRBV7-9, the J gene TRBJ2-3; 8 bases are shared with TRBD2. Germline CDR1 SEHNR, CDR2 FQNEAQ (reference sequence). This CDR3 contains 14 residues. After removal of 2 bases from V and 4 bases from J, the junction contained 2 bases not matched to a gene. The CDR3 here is CASSLTGGADTQYF. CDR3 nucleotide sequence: TGTGCCAGCAGCTTAACGGGAGGGGCAGATACGCAGTATTTT.

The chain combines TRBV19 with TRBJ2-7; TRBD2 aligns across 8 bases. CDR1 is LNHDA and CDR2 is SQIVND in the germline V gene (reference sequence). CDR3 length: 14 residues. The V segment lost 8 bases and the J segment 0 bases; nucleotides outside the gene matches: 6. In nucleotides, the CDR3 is TGTGCCAGTCCGGGGGGGGACAACTCCTACGAGCAGTACTTC. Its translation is CASPGGDNSYEQYF.

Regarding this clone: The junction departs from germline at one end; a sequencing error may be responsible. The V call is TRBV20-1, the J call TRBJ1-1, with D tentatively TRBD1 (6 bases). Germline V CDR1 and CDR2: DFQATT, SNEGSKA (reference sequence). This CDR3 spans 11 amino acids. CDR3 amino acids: CSALRTDRLTF. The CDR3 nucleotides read TGCAGTGCTCTCAGGACAGATCGGCTAACCTTT.

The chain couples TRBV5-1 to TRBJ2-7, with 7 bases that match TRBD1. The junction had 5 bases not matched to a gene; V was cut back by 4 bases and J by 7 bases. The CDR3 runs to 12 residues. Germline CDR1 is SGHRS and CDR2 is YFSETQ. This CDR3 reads CASSADRDEQYF. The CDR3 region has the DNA TGCGCCAGCAGCGCTGACAGGGATGAGCAGTACTTC.

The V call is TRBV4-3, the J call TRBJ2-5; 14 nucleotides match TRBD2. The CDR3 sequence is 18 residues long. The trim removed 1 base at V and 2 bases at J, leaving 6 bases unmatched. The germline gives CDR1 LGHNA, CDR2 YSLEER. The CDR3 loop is CASSQGRTSGGIQETQYF. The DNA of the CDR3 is TGCGCCAGCAGCCAAGGAAGGACTAGCGGGGGGATACAAGAGACCCAGTACTTC.